This paragraph reports one T cell receptor beta chain. Authors' analysis steps: Estimates of nucleated cell counts were drawn from the amplification of reference gene primers. TCRdb's copy holds only in-frame clones and misses some; the assay was immunoSEQ multiplex PCR. Clone size and V and J calls were adopted from that table, with D and trimming inferred from the DNA. The sample has some 490,000 clones; 80% to 90% are singletons. Germline values: CDR1 GTSNPN, CDR2 SVGIG (reference sequence). This CDR3 has 12 residues. V dropped 2 bases and J dropped 9 bases, with 13 bases sitting between them. The data are from a study of blood T cell repertoires in COVID-19. Looking at the study overall: Acute and convalescent COVID-19 specimens originated in the United States, Italy and Spain. From T cells, B-cell-depleted T cells, or PBMCs came the material, which was cDNA or gDNA.

This sequence joins TRBV30 and TRBJ1-2; the D is unclear. The clonotype comes from a human donor in a cohort sampled during active COVID-19. Sequences were obtained from peripheral blood. The CDR3 loop is CAWSTSLISYTF. The CDR3 DNA sequence: TGTGCCTGGAGTACGAGCCTGATAAGCTACACCTTC.